Reported below is one T cell receptor beta chain. Its target is not known. Amplification used 60 Vbeta primers and 13 Jbeta primers. Some clones are missing from TCRdb's copy, which holds only in-frame ones; the method was immunoSEQ multiplex PCR. The data contain 150,000 to 200,000 clones, roughly four fifths of them singletons. V dropped 2 bases and J dropped 5 bases, with 10 bases sitting between them. The length of the CDR3 is 13 residues. CDR1 and CDR2 (germline): MNHEY, SVGAGI. This entry belongs to a study of cytomegalovirus exposure and HLA in healthy donors. General observations from the study: In a later analysis, at a false discovery rate of 0.05, approximately 15,000 TCR beta sequences matched HLA alleles. Some TCR beta chains (roughly 160 of them) were listed as cytomegalovirus-associated.

Sequences were obtained from PBMCs. The clonotype was recovered from a woman between 18 and 29 years old in good health and CMV-seronegative. The V gene is TRBV6-5, the J gene TRBJ2-7; D may be TRBD1 (6 bases). The CDR3 nucleotides read TGTGCCAGCAGTTACGGAAGGGGGAACGAGCAGTACTTC. Translating gives CASSYGRGNEQYF.